This T cell receptor (beta chain) was identified in a study of blood T cell repertoires in COVID-19. In the original analysis: Estimation of nucleated cell counts was performed using reference gene primer amplification. Only in-frame clones appear in the TCRdb table, and some are missing; sequencing was by immunoSEQ multiplex PCR. The V and J calls and clone size are taken from that table; D and trimming were inferred from the DNA. Of approximately 70,000 clones listed, more than 80% were seen once; the top ten hold approximately 32%. Deletions cut 10 bases from V and 0 bases from J, with 17 bases between. The CDR3 loop spans 15 amino acids. Germline CDR1 is KGHSH and CDR2 is LQKENI.

V usage is TRBV18 and J usage is TRBJ2-3, with TRBD1 as a possible D gene (5 bases). The sample was peripheral blood. The receptor comes from a woman at least 80 years old with active or convalescent COVID-19. CDR3 in DNA: TGTGCCACCTCTTCCAAGGGGCAGAGCACAGATACGCAGTATTTT. It encodes CATSSKGQSTDTQYF. The full variable domain, completed using reference TRBV18 and TRBJ2-3, is NAGVMQNPRHLVRRRGQEARLRCSPMKGHSHVYWYRQLPEEGLKFMVYLQKENIIDESGMPKERFSAEFPKEGPSILRIQQVVRGDSAAYFCATSSKGQSTDTQYFGPGTRLTVL.